Listed below are T cell receptor beta chains from one sample, sequenced in a study of brain T cells in children with intractable seizures. Clones were sequenced by immunoSEQ multiplex PCR, and TCRdb holds only the in-frame ones, with some missing. Among 60,000 to 85,000 clones listed, around 93% were seen once. The material was peripheral blood, obtained at surgery. These receptors originate from a boy under two years old with tuberous sclerosis and intractable seizures. CDR3s include the opening cysteine and the closing phenylalanine or tryptophan. A D gene is named only where the DNA matches it firmly. Size values are once, few and many counts, or a class for expanded clones, and some rows have none.

DNA,CDR3,size,D,J,V
TGTGCCAGCAGTGAGGGACAGGGGGCTGAAAAACTGTTTTTT,CASSEGQGAEKLFF,.,TRBD1,TRBJ1-4,TRBV25-1
TGTGCCAGCAGCCTAATTCCGGGACCTTATAATGAAAAACTGTTTTTT,CASSLIPGPYNEKLFF,.,.,TRBJ1-4,TRBV7-9
TGTGCCAGTAGTAGTCTCCAGGGGAGGGGAAAACTGTTTTTT,CASSSLQGRGKLFF,once,.,TRBJ1-4,TRBV19
TGTGCCAGCAGCTCCGGGACAGGGTTCATACAGCCCCAGCATTTT,CASSSGTGFIQPQHF,.,TRBD1,TRBJ1-5,TRBV7-6
TGTGCCAGCAGCCAAGATGGCGGGAGTGGGTGGGACCAAGAGACCCAGTACTTC,CASSQDGGSGWDQETQYF,few,TRBD2,TRBJ2-5,TRBV14
TGTGCCAGCAGCTTGTTATGGGACGAGCAGTACTTC,CASSLLWDEQYF,.,.,TRBJ2-7,TRBV5-6
TGTGCCAGCAGACAGGGGGTAGGCGTAGCTTTCTTT,CASRQGVGVAFF,.,TRBD1,TRBJ1-1,TRBV3-1/TRBV3-2
TGTGCCAGCAGCCCTCCCGGAGGGGTCCCGGCTCAGTACTTC,CASSPPGGVPAQYF,.,.,TRBJ2-5,TRBV2
TGTGCCAGCAGCTTAGAGGTCTCTTACTACGAGCAGTACTTC,CASSLEVSYYEQYF,.,.,TRBJ2-7,TRBV7-2
TGTGCCAGTAGACGAGTACCCGGGACTAGCGGGACCCCGAGCTCCTACGAGCAGTACTTC,CASRRVPGTSGTPSSYEQYF,.,TRBD2,TRBJ2-7,TRBV19
TGTGCCAGTAGTCTCGACACGAAAGCTAACTATGGCTACACCTTC,CASSLDTKANYGYTF,.,.,TRBJ1-2,TRBV19
TGTGCCAGCAGCTCAGGGTGGGTTGGAGAGACCCAGTACTTC,CASSSGWVGETQYF,.,.,TRBJ2-5,TRBV7-9
TGTGCCAGCAGCTTGGCGGGCCTAGCGCTAACCGGGGAGCTGTTTTTT,CASSLAGLALTGELFF,.,.,TRBJ2-2,TRBV5-4
TGTGCCAGCTCACCCGCGGGACAGCCTACTAACTATGGCTACACCTTC,CASSPAGQPTNYGYTF,.,TRBD1,TRBJ1-2,TRBV18
TGTGCCAGCAGTTTAAGAGGCCTTACCCCCGATGAGCAGTTCTTC,CASSLRGLTPDEQFF,.,.,TRBJ2-1,TRBV27
TGCAGTGCTAGCTATGATACGCAGTATTTT,CSASYDTQYF,.,.,TRBJ2-3,TRBV20-1
TGTGCCAGCTCGCGGACTAGCGGGATAACTAGCACAGATACGCAGTATTTT,CASSRTSGITSTDTQYF,.,TRBD2,TRBJ2-3,TRBV18
TGTGCCAGCAGCTTCACAGGGCTTAACAATGAGCAGTTCTTC,CASSFTGLNNEQFF,.,.,TRBJ2-1,TRBV11-2
TGCGCCAGCAGCTCACACAGGGACACTGAAGCTTTCTTT,CASSSHRDTEAFF,.,.,TRBJ1-1,TRBV5-1
TGCAGTGCTCGGACTAGCGGTCCGCAGTATTTT,CSARTSGPQYF,.,TRBD2,TRBJ2-3,TRBV20-1
TGTGCCAGCCTGGAGAGGGTTCCCTTCTACGAGCAGTACTTC,CASLERVPFYEQYF,.,.,TRBJ2-7,TRBV6-5
TGTGCCAGCAGCTCCGGACCCCGAGGTGGTGAGGCAGCTTTCTTT,CASSSGPRGGEAAFF,.,.,TRBJ1-1,TRBV5-6
TGTGCCAGCAGCTCCGACAGGAGTAGCACAGATACGCAGTATTTT,CASSSDRSSTDTQYF,.,.,TRBJ2-3,TRBV13
TGTGCCAGCAGCTTAGAGGCAGGGGGCGCGGCCTATGGCTACACCTTC,CASSLEAGGAAYGYTF,.,TRBD1,TRBJ1-2,TRBV7-8
TGTGCCAGCACACCCTATCTTAGCTCCTACAATGAGCAGTTCTTC,CASTPYLSSYNEQFF,.,.,TRBJ2-1,TRBV19
TGCGCCAGCAGCCCGGCGGGACCGGAGGTGACCCAGTACTTC,CASSPAGPEVTQYF,.,.,TRBJ2-5,TRBV5-1
TGTGCCAGCAGCTTCACGACGGAAGAGACCCAGTACTTC,CASSFTTEETQYF,.,.,TRBJ2-5,TRBV11-2
TGCGCCAGCAGCCGCGGGGACTTCGATGGGGGTACGCAGTATTTT,CASSRGDFDGGTQYF,once,.,TRBJ2-3,TRBV5-1
TGTGCCAGCTCACCATCGGAGGCGGCACCTAGCACAGATACGCAGTATTTT,CASSPSEAAPSTDTQYF,.,.,TRBJ2-3,TRBV18
TGTGCCAGTAGTATGGGGAGCGGAAATAATGAAAAACTGTTTTTT,CASSMGSGNNEKLFF,.,.,TRBJ1-4,TRBV19
TGTGCCACCAGCAGAGATCGCGGGAGGAGGGCCTCCTACGAGCAGTACTTC,CATSRDRGRRASYEQYF,few,TRBD2,TRBJ2-7,TRBV15
TGCGCCAGCAGTGAGCCGCAGCGTTACGAGCAGTACTTC,CASSEPQRYEQYF,.,.,TRBJ2-7,TRBV10-2
TGTGCCAGTAGTAATGACTACCAAGAGACCCAGTACTTC,CASSNDYQETQYF,once,.,TRBJ2-5,TRBV19
TGTGCCAGTAGTGCAGGTACTTCACCCCTCCACTTT,CASSAGTSPLHF,.,.,TRBJ1-6,TRBV19
TGTGCCAGCAGCTTAGAGCGGGGGAAGGGGGTTGGCTACGAGCAGTACTTC,CASSLERGKGVGYEQYF,.,TRBD2,TRBJ2-7,TRBV7-9
TGTGCCAGCGCCCCAAGCGGCTCCTACGAGCAGTACTTC,CASAPSGSYEQYF,.,.,TRBJ2-7,TRBV28
TGTGCCAGCAGCTGGGACAGGGCTACCTACGAGCAGTACTTC,CASSWDRATYEQYF,.,TRBD1,TRBJ2-7,TRBV5-5